This TCR beta chain derives from a study of graft-versus-host responses after intestinal transplantation (dated by TCRdb to the early 2020s). Regarding the study in general: The transplants that recipients got were multivisceral, liver-intestinal, or isolated intestinal. Of the 20 to 25 intestinal transplant recipients enrolled in the cohort, one of whom was a retransplant, 3 patients without pretransplant specimens were excluded. Rather than being sequenced by the commercial service, samples from three later patients were sequenced in-house on an Illumina MiSeq and processed with MiXCR. Every recipient was given anti-thymocyte globulin induction, followed by 2 to 3 years of maintenance tacrolimus and steroids. To identify alloreactive clones, pre-transplant mixed lymphocyte reaction products were sequenced and compared with unstimulated pre-transplant donor and recipient T cells. After intestinal transplantation, graft-versus-host and host-versus-graft alloreactive T cell clones were followed in the graft, circulation and bone marrow using bulk TCR-beta CDR3 sequencing. A peak of at least 4% donor T cells among recipient peripheral blood mononuclear cells was the definition used for donor T cell macrochimerism. Results and caveats for the whole study, not just this receptor: Conclusions were limited by the relatively low number and heterogeneity of intestinal transplant patients. Patients with donor T cell macrochimerism had high GvH to HvG T cell clonal ratios in their allografts. GvH clones were detected in recipient bone marrow, and some of these GvH clones were observed earlier in ileal mucosa or blood, consistent with an intestinal mucosal origin. Peak levels of circulating GvH clones were associated with declines in HvG clones early after transplant.

As regards this clone: The antigen it binds to is not known. No much larger clone exists at a distance of one base, and base qualities are not known.

The CDR3 runs 16 residues from the cysteine to the phenylalanine. Kept here is only the CDR3 DNA, which spans 48 bases and is read in frame from base 1. The germline V gene encodes CDR1 MNHNS and CDR2 SASEGT. Trimming costs V 0 bases and J 4 bases, and their ends lie 13 bases apart. Blood samples were collected up to 4 times in the first month after transplant and then at least monthly when available. The method was the immunoSEQ multiplex PCR assay. High-throughput TCR-beta CDR3 sequencing of genomic DNA from most patients was performed by Adaptive Biotechnologies. The published analysis was carried out like this. Adaptive's ImmunoSEQ software supplied the TCR sequencing data for 18 patients, while MiXCR and VDJtools were used to process a few other patients. CDR3 nucleotide sequences shared between donor and recipient were removed because the origin of such sequences could not be assigned. To be classed as alloreactive, a clone needed at least 2-fold expansion over unstimulated cells and a minimum CFSE-low frequency of 0.002% (template counts) or 0.001% (read counts). Mappable clones were those detected in sequenced pre-transplant spleen, lymph node, or MLR CFSE-low populations of the donor or recipient. The cumulative frequency of alloreactive clones was calculated as a percentage of all sequences, weighted by copy number. TCRdb's version of the immuneACCESS table is confined to in-frame rearrangements and falls short of the full clone set. An unresolved V gene accounts for under half of the shortfall where checked; the remainder is of unknown origin. The V and J calls and the clone size are those of that table, but D and trimming were determined from the DNA. This sample has some 25,000 clones in its table, and around 94% of those were observed once. Around 0.82% of the sample goes to the ten largest clones.

Sequences were derived from PBMCs, sampled around 30 days after intestinal transplant. The source of this sequence is a human patient who received an intestinal transplant, so some T cells may come from the graft donor. The chain was built from TRBV6-1 and TRBJ1-5, and the D gene may be TRBD1, 6 bases matching. The DNA reads TGTGCCAGCAGTGAAGCGCGCCCAAGGGGGAATCAGCCCCAGCATTTT. It codes for CASSEARPRGNQPQHF.